These T cell receptor beta chains were read from a single sample in a study of blood T cell repertoires in COVID-19. Data came from immunoSEQ multiplex PCR; TCRdb stores just in-frame clones and leaves some out. The data hold about 120,000 clones, with 86% observed a single time. Sequencing was performed on peripheral blood. The receptor source for this set is a man between 40 and 49 years old with acute or convalescent COVID-19. Both conserved end residues are part of each CDR3. A D gene is named only where the DNA matches it firmly. Only some rows state a clone size, as once, few, many or a class for expanded clones.

>TRBV30|.|few|TRBJ1-2
TGTGCCTGGAGTGTACGTCAGCGGGGGCGCAGCTATGGCTACACCTTC
CAWSVRQRGRSYGYTF
>TRBV14|TRBD1|.|TRBJ1-6
TGTGCCAGCAGCCAAAACAGGGGGTATAATTCACCCCTCCACTTT
CASSQNRGYNSPLHF
>TRBV5-1|.|.|TRBJ2-7
TGCGCCAGCAGCTGGACAGCCGGATCCTACGAGCAGTACTTC
CASSWTAGSYEQYF
>TRBV5-1|.|.|TRBJ1-2
TGCGCCAGCAGCCTGACACAGTCACTCTATGGCTACACCTTC
CASSLTQSLYGYTF
>TRBV6-5|TRBD1|.|TRBJ1-1
TGTGCCAGCAGACTCGACAGGGCAATGAACACTGAAGCTTTCTTT
CASRLDRAMNTEAFF
>TRBV7-7|.|.|TRBJ2-1
TGTGCTAGCAGCTTAGCTGCTGGCGGGGATCCGTACAATGAGCAGTTCTTC
CASSLAAGGDPYNEQFF
>TRBV10-3|TRBD1|.|TRBJ2-2
TGTGCCATTAAGGGACAGGGACTCGGCGGGGAGCTGTTTTTT
CAIKGQGLGGELFF
>TRBV3-1/TRBV3-2|TRBD1|.|TRBJ1-1
TGTGCCAGCAGCCAAGAGGGGACAGGGGTGACTGAAGCTTTCTTT
CASSQEGTGVTEAFF
>TRBV30|TRBD2|.|TRBJ2-5
TGTGCCTGGAGTGTACGCGGGGGTGGAGGGACCCAGTACTTC
CAWSVRGGGGTQYF
>TRBV7-2|.|.|TRBJ1-2
TGTGCCAGCAGCTTTTTTTCAGGGTCCTATGGCTACACCTTC
CASSFFSGSYGYTF
>TRBV20-1|.|.|TRBJ1-2
TGCAGTGCTAGGCGAAGCGGCGGCTACACCTTC
CSARRSGGYTF
>TRBV4-3|.|.|TRBJ2-5
TGCGCCAGCAGCCAAGAAGGCAGGGGCTTCCAAGAGACCCAGTACTTC
CASSQEGRGFQETQYF
>TRBV9|.|.|TRBJ1-1
TGTGCCAGCAGCGTAGATGGAAAGGGGGTGAACACTGAAGCTTTCTTT
CASSVDGKGVNTEAFF
>TRBV4-2|.|.|TRBJ1-2
TGTGCCAGCAGCCAAGATAGAACCGCCTATGGCTACACCTTC
CASSQDRTAYGYTF
>TRBV7-2|.|once|TRBJ2-1
TGTGCCAGCAGCGGAGAAGGCTCGGCCTCCTACAATGAGCAGTTCTTC
CASSGEGSASYNEQFF
>TRBV11-2|.|.|TRBJ1-1
TGTGCCAGCAGCTCCGAGAAAAATCTGATAACTGAAGCTTTCTTT
CASSSEKNLITEAFF
>TRBV28|TRBD2|.|TRBJ2-1
TGTGCCAGCAGCCGACCCGGGACTACCTACAATGAGCAGTTCTTC
CASSRPGTTYNEQFF
>TRBV2|TRBD2|.|TRBJ2-4
TGTGCCAGCGGGGCGGGGGAGAAAAACATTCAGTACTTC
CASGAGEKNIQYF
>TRBV5-6|TRBD1|.|TRBJ1-6
TGTGCCAGCAGCTTTCGACAGGGGGTATCTAATTCACCCCTCCACTTT
CASSFRQGVSNSPLHF
>TRBV30|.|once|TRBJ1-1
TGTGCCTGGAGCGCGGAAGAGGTTGAAGCTTTCTTT
CAWSAEEVEAFF
>TRBV6-5|.|once|TRBJ2-4
TGTGCCAGCAGACAGGACCTAGCCAAAAACATTCAGTACTTC
CASRQDLAKNIQYF
>TRBV25-1|TRBD1|.|TRBJ1-2
TGTGCCAGCAGTGAAGACAGGGATCCTAACTATGGCTACACCTTC
CASSEDRDPNYGYTF
>TRBV4-3|.|.|TRBJ1-2
TGCGCCAGCAGCCAAGACCGAGGCGGCTCGGGCTATGGCTACACCTTC
CASSQDRGGSGYGYTF
>TRBV25-1|.|.|TRBJ2-1
TGTGCCAGCTCTCAAATCAGCTCCTACAATGAGCAGTTCTTC
CASSQISSYNEQFF
>TRBV7-2|TRBD2|few|TRBJ2-1
TGTGCCAGCAGCTTAGCTAGCGGGAGTATGAATGAGCAGTTCTTC
CASSLASGSMNEQFF
>TRBV14|.|.|TRBJ1-3
TGTGCCAGCAGCCAAGTTAGGACAACCCGAAACACCATATATTTT
CASSQVRTTRNTIYF
>TRBV5-8|.|.|TRBJ1-6
TGTGCCAGCAGCTTGTCGGACAGAGGTTCACCCCTCCACTTT
CASSLSDRGSPLHF
>TRBV4-1|TRBD1|few|TRBJ1-2
TGCGCCAGCAGCCAAGTCCCGGGACAGGGGGGAATAAGCTACACCTTC
CASSQVPGQGGISYTF
>TRBV2|.|.|TRBJ1-4
TGTGCCAGCACCCGGGACACCTTAGCAACTAATGAAAAACTGTTTTTT
CASTRDTLATNEKLFF
>TRBV9|TRBD1|.|TRBJ1-2
TGTGCCAGCAGCGTAGGATCAGGGGGCTATGGCTACACCTTC
CASSVGSGGYGYTF
>TRBV7-2|TRBD1|.|TRBJ2-3
TGTGCCAGCAGTTCTCGGACAGGGGGCCTTAGCACAGATACGCAGTATTTT
CASSSRTGGLSTDTQYF
>TRBV5-5|TRBD1|.|TRBJ2-5
TGTGCCAGCAGCCGGGGACAGGGGTACCAAGAGACCCAGTACTTC
CASSRGQGYQETQYF
>TRBV11-2|TRBD1|.|TRBJ2-1
TGTGCCAGCAGCTCCGGGACAGCAAACGAGCAGTTCTTC
CASSSGTANEQFF
>TRBV11-2|.|.|TRBJ1-3
TGTGCCAGCAGCCCGCGGAGCATGGATGGAAACACCATATATTTT
CASSPRSMDGNTIYF
>TRBV3-1/TRBV3-2|.|.|TRBJ2-5
TGTGCCAGCAGCCAGGAATCCGGAGGGGAAGAGACCCAGTACTTC
CASSQESGGEETQYF
>TRBV5-1|.|.|TRBJ2-1
TGCGCCAGCAGCTTGCAAGACAGGCGGAATGAGCAGTTCTTC
CASSLQDRRNEQFF
>TRBV5-8|.|.|TRBJ1-2
TGTGCCAGCAGCACTTCTAGTACGGGCTACACCTTC
CASSTSSTGYTF
>TRBV4-2|.|.|TRBJ1-4
TGTGCCAGCAGCCAGGTAAAGCAGGGGAGTCGCGAAAAACTGTTTTTT
CASSQVKQGSREKLFF
>TRBV30|TRBD2|.|TRBJ2-1
TGTGCCTGGTTACCCAAAACCGGGACTAGCGGGAGTGGGAATGAGCAGTTCTTC
CAWLPKTGTSGSGNEQFF
>TRBV9|.|.|TRBJ1-1
TGTGCCAGTGGCCCAACCCCCCGTACTGAAGCTTTCTTT
CASGPTPRTEAFF
>TRBV5-5|.|.|TRBJ1-1
TGTGCCAGCAGTTCTGGTCCGAGCACGGAAGCTTTCTTT
CASSSGPSTEAFF
>TRBV9|.|.|TRBJ2-3
TGTGCCAGCAGCGTAGACCCAGCTGGGGGGGCGGCAGATACGCAGTATTTT
CASSVDPAGGAADTQYF
>TRBV7-6|.|.|TRBJ1-1
TGTGCCAGCAGCTTATTTAACGCGATGAACACTGAAGCTTTCTTT
CASSLFNAMNTEAFF